The 25 T cell receptor beta chains below were found in one sample sequenced in a study of CD8 T cells in ankylosing spondylitis. These receptors have no known antigen. Study observations and caveats: What appeared characteristic of ankylosing spondylitis blood was a TCR beta motif of fewer than ten highly homologous variants.

TCRdb recomputed calls from the 5' RACE reads with MiXCR, one row per CDR3 protein. The sample yields around 140,000 distinct CDR3 sequences, under 20% seen once. The sample consisted of blood, either unsorted or a sorted T cell fraction (not recorded which). The receptor set was obtained from a male donor with ankylosing spondylitis.

There are a few counts of this clonotype. The chain has TRBV20-1 and TRBJ2-7; D call uncertain. V was trimmed by 5 bases and J by 0 bases, leaving 11 bases between them. CDR1 and CDR2 (germline): DFQATT, SNEGSKA (reference sequence). There are 13 residues in the CDR3. This CDR3 reads CSALAARSYEQYF. The DNA for the CDR3 is TGCAGTGCTCTCGCGGCCCGCTCCTACGAGCAGTACTTC.

On this clonotype: An end of the junction differs from the germline gene, which may be a read error. The genes are TRBV3-1 and TRBJ1-4, with 8 bases lining up with TRBD1. The CDR3 has 17 residues. From germline, CDR1 is LGHDT and CDR2 YNNKEL (reference sequence). The CDR3 here is CASSQTGQGTGNEELFF. The CDR3, as DNA: TGTGCCAGCAGCCAAACCGGACAGGGCACAGGTAATGAAGAACTGTTTTTT. The full variable domain, in which reference TRBV3-1 and TRBJ1-4 provide the parts outside the CDR3, is DTAVSQTPKYLVTQMGNDKSIKCEQNLGHDTMYWYKQDSKKFLKIMFSYNNKELIINETVPNRFSPKSPDKAHLNLHINSLELGDSAVYFCASSQTGQGTGNEELFFGSGTQLSVL.

The V gene is TRBV29-1, the J gene TRBJ2-1; 15 positions agree with TRBD2. The CDR3 has 17 amino acids. CDR1 SQVTM and CDR2 ANQGSEA come from the germline V gene. V was clipped by 2 bases and J by 7 bases; unmatched bases: 9. This chain's CDR3 is CSVEQDWTSGRGNEQFF. CDR3 DNA sequence: TGCAGCGTTGAACAGGATTGGACTAGCGGGAGGGGAAATGAGCAGTTCTTC.

The chain links TRBV7-6 to TRBJ2-7; TRBD2 matches at 14 bases. Per germline, CDR1 SGHVS and CDR2 FNYEAQ. The CDR3 is 16 amino acids. V dropped 3 bases and J dropped 3; count of bases not matched to a gene: 4. This CDR3 is CASSLGLAGVGYEQYF. Written as DNA, the CDR3 is TGTGCCAGCAGCTTGGGACTAGCGGGAGTCGGCTACGAGCAGTACTTC.

This clonotype has only a few counts. The chain is built from TRBV9 and TRBJ2-1; the match to TRBD2 covers 10 bases. Unmatched junction bases numbered 3, after V lost 1 base and J lost 8 bases. The CDR3 spans 14 residues. CDR1 SGDLS and CDR2 YYNGEE come from the germline V gene. The DNA of the CDR3 is TGTGCCAGCAGCGTACTAGCGGGAGCGGATGAGCAGTTCTTC. Translation gives CASSVLAGADEQFF.

This chain connects TRBV28 to TRBJ1-5, with D unresolved. V dropped 0 bases and J dropped 6 bases, with 12 bases sitting between them. Germline V lookup: CDR1 MDHEN, CDR2 SYDVKM. The length of the CDR3 is 15 residues. The CDR3 sequence: CASSLWRELGQPQHF. The CDR3, as DNA: TGTGCCAGCAGTTTATGGAGGGAATTGGGTCAGCCCCAGCATTTT. The full variable domain, in which reference TRBV28 and TRBJ1-5 provide the parts outside the CDR3, is DVKVTQSSRYLVKRTGEKVFLECVQDMDHENMFWYRQDPGLGLRLIYFSYDVKMKEKGDIPEGYSVSREKKERFSLILESASTNQTSMYLCASSLWRELGQPQHFGDGTRLSIL.

The V call is TRBV12-5, the J call TRBJ2-1, with 10 bases that match TRBD1. The V and J ends lost 6 bases and 10 bases, in that order; junction bases with no gene match: 6. Germline-derived CDR1 and CDR2 are LGHNT and FRNRAP. This CDR3 spans 13 amino acids. CDR3 in amino acids: CASGPGQGKEQFF. Here the CDR3 DNA reads TGTGCTAGTGGCCCGGGACAGGGGAAAGAGCAGTTCTTC. Variable domain in full (rest from reference TRBV12-5 and TRBJ2-1): DARVTQTPRHKVTEMGQEVTMRCQPILGHNTVFWYRQTMMQGLELLAYFRNRAPLDDSGMPKDRFSAEMPDATLATLKIQPSEPRDSAVYFCASGPGQGKEQFFGPGTRLTVL.

This clonotype came up once. The V call is TRBV5-1, the J call TRBJ2-3; D remains ambiguous. With 6 bases removed from V and 0 bases from J, the gap between germline ends came to 14 bases. The germline gives CDR1 SGHRS, CDR2 YFSETQ. The CDR3 has 15 amino acids. The CDR3 sequence is CASKLGRSSTDTQYF. CDR3 bases: TGCGCCAGCAAACTTGGACGGTCTAGCACAGATACGCAGTATTTT.

This rearrangement joins TRBV12-5 to TRBJ1-1; 7 bases fit TRBD1. Germline CDR1 reads LGHNT; CDR2 reads FRNRAP. The CDR3 is 13 amino acids. Germline trimming cut 6 bases from V and 4 bases from J; bases unmatched to any gene: 5. The CDR3 here is CASGQGVSTEAFF. DNA for the CDR3: TGTGCTAGTGGCCAGGGGGTGAGCACTGAAGCTTTCTTT.

The chain uses TRBV9 and TRBJ2-2; no clear D. The CDR3 is 17 amino acids. The germline V and J ends were trimmed by 3 bases and 1 base, with 16 bases remaining between them. Germline V gene lookup returns CDR1 SGDLS and CDR2 YYNGEE. CDR3 loop: CASSAVRDLQNTGELFF. CDR3 coding DNA: TGTGCCAGCAGCGCGGTGAGAGATTTGCAGAACACCGGGGAGCTGTTTTTT.

This clonotype has only a few counts. The chain's CDR3 is CASSPQGRDEQFF. CDR3 coding DNA: TGTGCCAGCAGTCCTCAGGGTAGGGATGAGCAGTTCTTC. The gene calls are TRBV12-3 or TRBV12-4 and TRBJ2-1; maybe TRBD1 (5 bases). V lost 5 bases and J 8 bases, leaving 13 bases between the germline ends. CDR3 size: 13 residues.

The gene calls are TRBV7-9 and TRBJ1-2; no definite D call. The CDR3 loop spans 13 amino acids. The germline gives CDR1 SEHNR, CDR2 FQNEAQ (reference sequence). V lost 4 bases and J lost 9, with 15 bases in between. The chain's CDR3 is CASSYLSEHSYTF. CDR3 coding DNA: TGTGCCAGCAGCTACCTATCTGAACATAGCTACACCTTC.

The table lists this clonotype with a few counts. The chain uses TRBV4-3 and TRBJ2-2, with D possibly TRBD2 on 5 matching bases. Germline CDR1 and CDR2: LGHNA and YSLEER. This CDR3 has 13 residues. Trimming pared 1 base from V and 6 bases from J, leaving 6 bases between. CDR3 loop: CASSQVGAGELFF. For the CDR3, the DNA is TGCGCCAGCAGCCAAGTCGGGGCCGGGGAGCTGTTTTTT.

This clonotype appeared many times. The chain has TRBV12-3 or TRBV12-4 and TRBJ2-7, with TRBD1 identical over 7 bases. The junction had 4 bases not matched to a gene; V was cut back by 5 bases and J by 0 bases. This CDR3 has 14 residues. The CDR3 spells CASSPGGASYEQYF. The CDR3 region has the DNA TGTGCCAGCAGTCCAGGGGGTGCCTCCTACGAGCAGTACTTC.

This clonotype has just a few counts. The rearrangement links TRBV29-1 to TRBJ2-5; no clear D gene. The V end lost 7 bases, the J end lost 5 bases, and 11 bases lay between the germline ends. The CDR3 has 11 residues. From germline, CDR1 is SQVTM and CDR2 ANQGSEA. CDR3 DNA: TGCAGCGCCCCGACGGAGGAGACCCAGTACTTC. Encoded protein: CSAPTEETQYF.

The chain couples TRBV9 to TRBJ2-2; 15 bases map to TRBD2. CDR1 and CDR2 from the germline V gene are SGDLS and YYNGEE. The CDR3 spans 19 residues. V lost 4 bases, J lost 1 base, and 8 bases stayed unmatched. CDR3 amino acids: CASSRPGLAGGGNTGELFF. The CDR3 coding sequence is TGTGCCAGCAGCCGGCCTGGACTAGCGGGAGGGGGGAACACCGGGGAGCTGTTTTTT. The entire variable domain, with the rest obtained from reference TRBV9 and TRBJ2-2, is as follows: DSGVTQTPKHLITATGQRVTLRCSPRSGDLSVYWYQQSLDQGLQFLIQYYNGEERAKGNILERFSAQQFPDLHSELNLSSLELGDSALYFCASSRPGLAGGGNTGELFFGEGSRLTVL.

V gene TRBV4-1 combines with J gene TRBJ2-5, with TRBD2 identical over 7 bases. The CDR3 sequence is 14 residues long. Germline-derived CDR1 and CDR2 are MGHRA and YSYEKL. Trimming cost V 1 base and J 10 bases; bases outside gene matches: 9. CDR3: CASSQVTGGPVQYF. The CDR3 region has the DNA TGCGCCAGCAGCCAAGTTACGGGAGGACCCGTCCAGTACTTC.

J is TRBJ2-5 and V is TRBV4-3, with a tentative D call TRBD1 (5 bases). The CDR3 sequence is 15 residues long. Per the germline V gene, CDR1 is LGHNA and CDR2 is YSLEER. Deletions cut 0 bases from V and 5 bases from J, with 13 bases between. The CDR3 loop is CASSQDRVSGETQYF. DNA of the CDR3: TGCGCCAGCAGCCAAGACAGGGTTAGTGGGGAGACCCAGTACTTC.

This clonotype was detected a few times. This chain links TRBV5-5 with TRBJ2-1; possibly TRBD1 or TRBD2 for D (6 bases each). CDR3 length equals 15 residues. The germline V and J ends were trimmed by 4 bases and 1 base, with 12 bases remaining between them. Per the germline V gene, CDR1 is SGHKS and CDR2 is YYEKEE (reference sequence). The DNA of the CDR3 is TGTGCCAGCAGCCGCGTAGGGGGGTCCTACAATGAGCAGTTCTTC. This codes for CASSRVGGSYNEQFF.

A few counts support this clonotype. The V and J genes are TRBV7-9 and TRBJ2-1; 12 bases map to TRBD2. Germline V gene lookup returns CDR1 SEHNR and CDR2 FQNEAQ (reference sequence). CDR3 length: 16 amino acids. After removal of 4 bases from V and 8 bases from J, the junction contained 9 bases not matched to a gene. The CDR3 DNA reads as TGTGCCAGCAGCTCCCCGACTAGCGGGAGAGACTATGAGCAGTTCTTC. This encodes CASSSPTSGRDYEQFF.

V and J are TRBV7-9 and TRBJ2-7; TRBD1 might be the D (6 bases). CDR3 length: 14 amino acids. V lost 3 bases, J lost 0 bases, and 9 bases lay in between. Germline CDR1 is SEHNR and CDR2 is FQNEAQ (reference sequence). CDR3 DNA sequence: TGTGCCAGCAGCTTCGGGACATCCTCCTACGAGCAGTACTTC. This sequence encodes CASSFGTSSYEQYF.

This chain connects TRBV10-3 to TRBJ2-1; TRBD2 agrees at 12 bases. This CDR3 spans 15 amino acids. Germline-derived CDR1 and CDR2 are ENHRY and SYGVKD. Unmatched junction bases numbered 0, after V lost 4 bases and J lost 2 bases. CDR3 nucleotides: TGTGCCATCAGTGGGACTAGCGGGGCCTACAATGAGCAGTTCTTC. Translating gives CAISGTSGAYNEQFF.

The V gene is TRBV7-9, the J gene TRBJ2-7, with unresolved D. V was trimmed by 1 base and J by 0 bases, leaving 10 bases between them. The germline CDR1 and CDR2 sequences are SEHNR and FQNEAQ (reference sequence). The CDR3 contains 15 residues. CDR3 sequence reads: CASSLVAVVSYEQYF. CDR3 bases: TGTGCCAGCAGCTTAGTAGCTGTTGTCTCCTACGAGCAGTACTTC.

The CDR3: CASSHRLADQETQYF. The CDR3 bases are TGTGCCAGCAGCCATAGGCTAGCTGATCAAGAGACCCAGTACTTC. The chain links TRBV13 to TRBJ2-5; TRBD2 is a possible D gene (5 bases). Per the germline V gene, CDR1 is PRHDT and CDR2 is FYEKMQ (reference sequence). V was clipped by 5 bases and J by 2 bases, with 15 bases between them. The CDR3 loop spans 15 amino acids.

This clonotype was counted only a few times. The V and J genes are TRBV24-1 and TRBJ2-2; D is ambiguous. CDR1 and CDR2 (germline): KGHDR, SFDVKD. CDR3 length: 12 residues. Trimming stripped 11 bases from V and 7 bases from J, with 13 bases between. CDR3: CASQDLNGELFF. CDR3 DNA: TGTGCCAGCCAAGACCTAAACGGGGAGCTGTTTTTT.